The 21 T cell receptor beta chains below come from one sample, sequenced in a study of patients and donors after allogeneic stem cell transplantation. TCRdb used MiXCR to reprocess the RT-PCR reads, holding one entry per CDR3 protein. This table has a few hundred thousand distinct CDR3 sequences, about 14% appearing once. The sequencing sample was made of blood, either unsorted or a sorted T cell fraction (not recorded which). These receptor sequences come from a human donor who was either an allogeneic HSCT recipient or a stem cell or donor lymphocyte infusion donor (not recorded which). It is not recorded whose cells these are; they may come from a transplant donor.

This clonotype appeared a few times. This chain uses TRBV9 with TRBJ1-3; D gene unclear. Trimming stripped 3 bases from V and 0 bases from J, with 10 bases between. Germline-derived CDR1 and CDR2 are SGDLS and YYNGEE. The CDR3 spans 15 residues. CDR3 nucleotides: TGTGCCAGCAGCGGGTACTCCACCTCTGGAAACACCATATATTTT. The encoded protein is CASSGYSTSGNTIYF.

There are a few counts of this clonotype. The chain has TRBV9 and TRBJ2-1; possible D gene TRBD1, 6 bases. Looked up from germline, CDR1 is SGDLS and CDR2 is YYNGEE. The CDR3 loop spans 14 amino acids. Trimming stripped 0 bases from V and 6 bases from J, with 10 bases between. The CDR3 region has the DNA TGTGCCAGCAGCGTAGTGGGGGCCACCAATGAGCAGTTCTTC. This sequence encodes CASSVVGATNEQFF.

The V gene is TRBV5-1, the J gene TRBJ2-7; D call uncertain. CDR3 length equals 13 residues. The germline V and J ends were trimmed by 3 bases and 3 bases, with 10 bases remaining between them. The V gene's germline CDR1 is SGHRS and CDR2 YFSETQ. CDR3 DNA: TGCGCCAGCAGCTACGAAGGGAACTACGAGCAGTACTTC. This translates into CASSYEGNYEQYF.

This clonotype turned up a few times. This chain links TRBV9 with TRBJ2-2; D possibly corresponds to TRBD2 (5 bases). The CDR3 spans 17 residues. Germline values: CDR1 SGDLS, CDR2 YYNGEE. V lost 4 bases and J lost 4, with 20 bases in between. The DNA of the CDR3 is TGTGCCAGCAGCCCCGGAGGCTGGGCGGGTACCACCGGGGAGCTGTTTTTT. Translating gives CASSPGGWAGTTGELFF.

This clonotype was found a few times. The chain carries TRBV30 and TRBJ1-1; D ambiguous. Trimming took off 0 bases at V and 1 base at J, with 6 bases between the two ends. The CDR3 totals 13 residues. Germline CDR1 GTSNPN, CDR2 SVGIG (reference sequence). The DNA for the CDR3 is TGTGCCTGGAGTGTACCAGGGAACACTGAAGCTTTCTTT. Translated: CAWSVPGNTEAFF.

The chain links TRBV20-1 to TRBJ2-3; 11 bases agree with TRBD2. Germline lookup yields CDR1 DFQATT and CDR2 SNEGSKA (reference sequence). Unmatched junction bases numbered 13, after V lost 5 bases and J lost 0 bases. The CDR3 runs to 18 residues. CDR3 nucleotide sequence: TGCAGTGCTCGTATCAGGACTAGCGGGCTCTCTAGCACAGATACGCAGTATTTT. It is translated as CSARIRTSGLSSTDTQYF.

The chain employs TRBV11-2 and TRBJ1-2, with D uncertain. CDR3 length equals 15 residues. Trimming removed 2 bases from V and 8 bases from J, with 18 bases in between. CDR1 and CDR2 (germline): SGHAT, FQNNGV. Here the CDR3 reads CASSLRTPRSGGYTF. CDR3 DNA: TGTGCCAGCAGCTTACGTACGCCACGGAGTGGAGGCTACACCTTC.

This clonotype was counted at least ten times. This rearrangement joins TRBV7-8 to TRBJ2-1; possibly TRBD2 for D (5 bases). Germline V lookup: CDR1 SGHVS, CDR2 FQNEAQ. Trimming pared 3 bases from V and 0 bases from J, leaving 9 bases between. The CDR3 has 15 residues. The CDR3 spells CASSFSGSSYNEQFF. Written as DNA, the CDR3 is TGTGCCAGCAGCTTCAGCGGTAGCTCCTACAATGAGCAGTTCTTC.

This clonotype was seen only a few times. V is TRBV25-1 and J is TRBJ1-2; the D gene is possibly TRBD1 (5 bases). This CDR3 is 11 amino acids long. Trimming pared 11 bases from V and 5 bases from J, leaving 12 bases between. Germline CDR1 reads MGHDK; CDR2 reads SYGVNS. As DNA, the CDR3 is TGTGCCGCTAACTGGGGGTATGGCTACACCTTC. Its translation is CAANWGYGYTF.

The chain combines TRBV4-1 with TRBJ2-5, with D perhaps matching TRBD1 (5 bases). V lost 0 bases to trimming and J lost 2 bases, with 7 bases between them. The V gene's germline CDR1 is MGHRA and CDR2 YSYEKL. This CDR3 region has 14 residues. CDR3 sequence reads: CASSQDKGQETQYF. Written as DNA, the CDR3 is TGCGCCAGCAGCCAAGATAAGGGGCAAGAGACCCAGTACTTC.

This clonotype was counted at least ten times. The J gene is TRBJ1-2, the V gene TRBV19; TRBD1 aligns across 10 bases. CDR3 length: 16 residues. V was clipped by 5 bases and J by 4 bases; unmatched bases: 10. Per the germline V gene, CDR1 is LNHDA and CDR2 is SQIVND (reference sequence). In DNA form, the CDR3 reads TGTGCCAGTAGTGTCGTCCGGGACAGGGGATCCTATGGCTACACCTTC. It translates to CASSVVRDRGSYGYTF.

Only a few counts were recorded for this clonotype. The V gene is TRBV6-1, the J gene TRBJ2-1; D uncertain. The germline V gene has CDR1 MNHNS and CDR2 SASEGT. The CDR3 is 14 amino acids. Trimming removed 7 bases from V and 0 bases from J, with 10 bases in between. CDR3 sequence: CASILDLSYNEQFF. The CDR3 DNA reads as TGTGCCAGCATACTCGACCTCTCCTACAATGAGCAGTTCTTC.

The table lists this clonotype with many counts. The CDR3 DNA sequence: TGTGCCAGCAGGATAATGGGACAGGGGGCGAGCTCCTACGAGCAGTACTTC. This translates into CASRIMGQGASSYEQYF. This chain connects TRBV6-1 to TRBJ2-7; 12 positions match TRBD1. The CDR3 has 17 residues. CDR1 is MNHNS and CDR2 is SASEGT in the germline V gene. V shed 6 bases and J 0 bases; nucleotides not matched to a gene: 9.

The genes are TRBV7-2 and TRBJ1-1; D gene ambiguous. Trimming left V 5 bases short and J 6 bases short, with 10 bases between. The CDR3 is made up of 12 amino acids. The germline gives CDR1 SGHTA, CDR2 FQGNSA. Written as DNA, the CDR3 is TGTGCCAGCAGCCAAAGTCGGGCTGAAGCTTTCTTT. Translating gives CASSQSRAEAFF.

This clonotype showed up many times. This chain connects TRBV6-2 or TRBV6-3 to TRBJ1-2; D call uncertain. The germline gives CDR1 MNHEY, CDR2 SVGEGT. The V and J ends lost 1 base and 7 bases respectively, with 10 bases between them. The CDR3 is made up of 13 amino acids. The CDR3 coding sequence is TGTGCCAGCAGTTACTGGCAGGATCGTGGCTACACCTTC. Its protein product is CASSYWQDRGYTF.

The rearrangement links TRBV20-1 to TRBJ1-1, with D unclear. The length of the CDR3 is 11 residues. Germline V gene lookup returns CDR1 DFQATT and CDR2 SNEGSKA (reference sequence). Trimming took off 6 bases at V and 5 bases at J, with 10 bases between the two ends. This CDR3 reads CSATKATEAFF. In DNA form, the CDR3 reads TGCAGTGCAACAAAGGCGACTGAAGCTTTCTTT.

This clonotype was counted at least ten times. J is TRBJ2-2 and V is TRBV29-1; 8 bases agree with TRBD2. Germline CDR1 SQVTM, CDR2 ANQGSEA. After removal of 5 bases from V and 4 bases from J, the junction contained 12 bases not matched to a gene. The CDR3 sequence is 16 residues long. The DNA of the CDR3 is TGCAGCGTTTGGGGAGGGCTAGCGGGCTCCACCGGGGAGCTGTTTTTT. It specifies CSVWGGLAGSTGELFF.

This clonotype was found a few times. This sequence joins TRBV19 and TRBJ2-7; 7 positions agree with TRBD2. Losses at the gene ends were 7 bases for V and 7 bases for J; bases not matched to a gene: 13. The CDR3 totals 14 residues. CDR1 is LNHDA and CDR2 is SQIVND in the germline V gene (reference sequence). CDR3 DNA: TGTGCCAGTAAGGCTAGCGGTGGCTTAGGGGAGCAGTACTTC. Protein product: CASKASGGLGEQYF.

This clonotype was seen only a few times. V is TRBV27 and J is TRBJ2-5; weak D call: TRBD2 (6 bases). Trimming left V 5 bases short and J 7 bases short, with 14 bases between. Looked up from germline, CDR1 is MNHEY and CDR2 is SMNVEV (reference sequence). The CDR3 runs to 13 residues. The CDR3 protein is CASSPGLPGTQYF. As DNA, the CDR3 is TGTGCCAGCAGTCCGGGACTCCCGGGGACCCAGTACTTC.

The chain carries TRBV6-2 or TRBV6-3 and TRBJ2-7; 7 bases match TRBD1. Looked up from germline, CDR1 is MNHEY and CDR2 is SVGEGT. Unmatched junction bases numbered 9, after V lost 5 bases and J lost 5 bases. CDR3 length equals 14 residues. The chain's CDR3 is CASSDTPGQDEQYF. DNA of the CDR3: TGTGCCAGCAGTGACACCCCCGGACAGGACGAGCAGTACTTC.

V usage is TRBV12-3 or TRBV12-4 and J usage is TRBJ2-1; 8 positions match TRBD2. The CDR3 has 14 amino acids. After removal of 3 bases from V and 9 bases from J, the junction contained 7 bases not matched to a gene. The CDR3 reads CASSLGTRISEQFF. In DNA, the CDR3 is TGTGCCAGCAGTTTGGGGACTAGGATCAGTGAGCAGTTCTTC.